This TCR beta chain is from a study of blood T cell repertoires in COVID-19. Study context: PBMCs, B-cell-depleted T cells, or T cells were the source of the cDNA or gDNA that made up the material.

Repertoires were generated with immunoSEQ multiplex PCR, while TCRdb's copy carries only in-frame clones and drops some. Here the sample spans 400,000 or so clones, roughly 91% being singletons. The CDR3 loop spans 17 amino acids. Germline V gives CDR1 SGHTA, CDR2 FQGNSA. V lost 2 bases to trimming and J lost 5 bases; unmatched junction nucleotides: 11. The chain carries TRBV7-2 and TRBJ2-5, with 10 bases matching TRBD2. Material for sequencing was PBMCs or T cells enriched from blood (not recorded which). The TCR originated in a man in his late teens or twenties who had recovered from COVID-19. The CDR3 sequence: CASSLKSGGGRVETQYF. The CDR3 DNA follows: TGTGCCAGCAGCTTAAAGAGCGGGGGGGGACGTGTGGAGACCCAGTACTTC.